These T cell receptor beta chains were read from a single sample in a study of CD8 T cells in Susac syndrome. TCRdb re-called the immunoSEQ multiplex PCR reads through MiXCR, storing one row per CDR3 protein. The sample includes around 130,000 distinct CDR3 sequences, over 80% of them seen just once. The source material was CD8+ T cells from PBMCs. The source is a human donor with multiple sclerosis. CDR3s include the opening cysteine and the closing phenylalanine or tryptophan. A D gene is named only where the DNA matches it firmly. The size entry is marked missing in some rows and otherwise reads once, few, many or a size class.

CDR3: CASSFGEGYTF
DNA: TGTGCCAGCAGTTTCGGGGAAGGCTACACCTTC
size: few
V: TRBV6-2/TRBV6-3
J: TRBJ1-2
D: .

CDR3: CASSLVGTVSAFLNEQFF
DNA: TGTGCCAGCAGTTTAGTGGGGACAGTTTCCGCATTTCTAAATGAGCAGTTCTTC
size: .
V: TRBV12-3/TRBV12-4
J: TRBJ2-1
D: TRBD1

CDR3: CASSFVAGALTGELFF
DNA: TGTGCCAGCAGCTTTGTGGCGGGGGCCCTCACCGGGGAGCTGTTTTTT
size: .
V: TRBV11-1
J: TRBJ2-2
D: .

CDR3: CASRPGAGHEQYF
DNA: TGTGCCAGCAGACCCGGGGCCGGTCACGAGCAGTACTTC
size: .
V: TRBV12-3/TRBV12-4
J: TRBJ2-7
D: .

CDR3: CASSPDRVDYGYTF
DNA: TGTGCCAGCAGCCCCGACAGGGTCGACTATGGCTACACCTTC
size: .
V: TRBV6-2/TRBV6-3
J: TRBJ1-2
D: TRBD1

CDR3: CSARDAGLAGFYEQYF
DNA: TGCAGTGCTAGAGATGCCGGACTAGCGGGGTTCTACGAGCAGTACTTC
size: .
V: TRBV20-1
J: TRBJ2-7
D: TRBD2

CDR3: CSVRTADGYTF
DNA: TGCAGCGTGAGGACAGCAGATGGCTACACCTTC
size: .
V: TRBV29-1
J: TRBJ1-2
D: .

CDR3: CASSQNSGSISYNEQFF
DNA: TGCGCCAGCAGCCAGAATTCCGGGTCCATATCCTACAATGAGCAGTTCTTC
size: few
V: TRBV4-1
J: TRBJ2-1
D: .

CDR3: CASSLVASDTQYF
DNA: TGTGCCAGCAGTTTAGTAGCGTCAGATACGCAGTATTTT
size: .
V: TRBV27
J: TRBJ2-3
D: .

CDR3: CASSEWEWEGRPEAFF
DNA: TGTGCCAGCAGTGAATGGGAATGGGAGGGGAGGCCTGAAGCTTTCTTT
size: .
V: TRBV6-1
J: TRBJ1-1
D: .

CDR3: CASSPSGEPDTQYF
DNA: TGTGCCAGCAGCCCCTCGGGGGAGCCAGATACGCAGTATTTT
size: .
V: TRBV7-9
J: TRBJ2-3
D: .

CDR3: CASSLATSRSGELFF
DNA: TGTGCCAGCAGCTTAGCGACTAGCAGGTCCGGGGAGCTGTTTTTT
size: .
V: TRBV7-9
J: TRBJ2-2
D: TRBD2

CDR3: CASSSSGYEQYF
DNA: TGTGCCAGCAGCTCGTCAGGGTACGAGCAGTACTTC
size: .
V: TRBV7-9
J: TRBJ2-7
D: .

CDR3: CAWSVYGGPQHF
DNA: TGTGCCTGGAGTGTATACGGGGGTCCCCAGCATTTT
size: .
V: TRBV30
J: TRBJ1-5
D: .

CDR3: CSATDRQEFYEQFF
DNA: TGCAGTGCTACAGACAGGCAAGAGTTCTATGAGCAGTTCTTC
size: .
V: TRBV20-1
J: TRBJ2-1
D: .

CDR3: CASSLVAETQYF
DNA: TGTGCCAGCAGCTTAGTGGCAGAGACCCAGTACTTC
size: .
V: TRBV7-2
J: TRBJ2-5
D: .

CDR3: CASSPRGQGSYEQYF
DNA: TGTGCCAGCTCACCACGGGGACAGGGGTCTTACGAGCAGTACTTC
size: once
V: TRBV18
J: TRBJ2-7
D: TRBD1

CDR3: CSASTPQVIYEQYF
DNA: TGCAGTGCTTCAACTCCGCAGGTTATCTACGAGCAGTACTTC
size: .
V: TRBV20-1
J: TRBJ2-7
D: .

CDR3: CASSLAGEGPWDTDTQYF
DNA: TGCGCCAGCAGCTTGGCCGGGGAAGGACCCTGGGACACAGATACGCAGTATTTT
size: .
V: TRBV5-1
J: TRBJ2-3
D: .

CDR3: CASGLVPTTQSKDNEQFF
DNA: TGTGCTAGTGGTTTGGTACCTACTACACAATCTAAAGACAATGAGCAGTTCTTC
size: .
V: TRBV12-5
J: TRBJ2-1
D: .

CDR3: CASSFLGFGTDTQYF
DNA: TGTGCCAGCAGTTTCTTGGGGTTTGGCACAGATACGCAGTATTTT
size: .
V: TRBV12-3/TRBV12-4
J: TRBJ2-3
D: .

CDR3: CASTLRTTGNTIYF
DNA: TGTGCCAGCACTCTCCGGACGACTGGAAACACCATATATTTT
size: .
V: TRBV6-2/TRBV6-3
J: TRBJ1-3
D: .

CDR3: CATSDFSGVGYTF
DNA: TGTGCCACCAGTGATTTTTCGGGCGTTGGCTACACCTTC
size: .
V: TRBV24-1
J: TRBJ1-2
D: .

CDR3: CASSLGQDENIQYF
DNA: TGTGCCAGCAGCTTAGGACAGGACGAAAACATTCAGTACTTC
size: .
V: TRBV7-9
J: TRBJ2-4
D: .

CDR3: CASSHPDRGLVYGYTF
DNA: TGTGCCAGCAGTCATCCTGACAGGGGATTGGTCTATGGCTACACCTTC
size: once
V: TRBV12-3/TRBV12-4
J: TRBJ1-2
D: TRBD1

CDR3: CASSMAGAYNEQFF
DNA: TGTGCCAGTAGTATGGCGGGAGCCTACAATGAGCAGTTCTTC
size: .
V: TRBV19
J: TRBJ2-1
D: TRBD2

CDR3: CASSGYRDSYEQYF
DNA: TGTGCCAGCAGTGGTTACAGGGATTCCTACGAGCAGTACTTC
size: .
V: TRBV2
J: TRBJ2-7
D: .

CDR3: CASSFQGTRGQTQYF
DNA: TGTGCCAGCAGTTTTCAAGGGACTAGGGGGCAGACCCAGTACTTC
size: .
V: TRBV9
J: TRBJ2-5
D: .

CDR3: CASGYFPEEKLFF
DNA: TGTGCTAGTGGTTATTTCCCGGAAGAAAAACTGTTTTTT
size: .
V: TRBV12-5
J: TRBJ1-4
D: .

CDR3: CASSMVGPGNTGELFF
DNA: TGTGCCAGTAGTATGGTTGGACCGGGGAACACCGGGGAGCTGTTTTTT
size: .
V: TRBV19
J: TRBJ2-2
D: .

CDR3: CASSQGPEADTQYF
DNA: TGCGCCAGCAGCCAAGGCCCAGAGGCAGATACGCAGTATTTT
size: few
V: TRBV4-1
J: TRBJ2-3
D: .

CDR3: CASSMDRGASEAFF
DNA: TGTGCCAGTAGTATGGACAGGGGCGCCTCTGAAGCTTTCTTT
size: .
V: TRBV19
J: TRBJ1-1
D: TRBD1

CDR3: CSARDQELAGGADTQYF
DNA: TGCAGTGCTAGAGATCAGGAACTAGCGGGAGGGGCAGATACGCAGTATTTT
size: .
V: TRBV20-1
J: TRBJ2-3
D: TRBD2

CDR3: CASSLEVGIFSYEQYF
DNA: TGTGCCAGCAGCTTAGAAGTCGGCATCTTTTCCTACGAGCAGTACTTC
size: .
V: TRBV7-2
J: TRBJ2-7
D: .

CDR3: CSAPVGTEAFF
DNA: TGCAGCGCTCCGGTTGGCACTGAAGCTTTCTTT
size: .
V: TRBV29-1
J: TRBJ1-1
D: .

CDR3: CASSQSSGGSETQYF
DNA: TGCGCCAGCAGCCAATCGAGCGGGGGTAGCGAGACCCAGTACTTC
size: few
V: TRBV4-1
J: TRBJ2-5
D: TRBD2

CDR3: CASSAFVGGAQETQYF
DNA: TGTGCCAGCAGCGCCTTTGTAGGGGGGGCCCAAGAGACCCAGTACTTC
size: .
V: TRBV9
J: TRBJ2-5
D: .

CDR3: CASSLSDSEETQYF
DNA: TGCGCCAGCAGCTTGTCCGACAGTGAAGAGACCCAGTACTTC
size: .
V: TRBV5-1
J: TRBJ2-5
D: .

CDR3: CASSSVTDTQYF
DNA: TGTGCCAGCAGCTCCGTGACAGATACGCAGTATTTT
size: .
V: TRBV7-9
J: TRBJ2-3
D: .

CDR3: CASSSRQGAEGSEAFF
DNA: TGTGCCAGCAGCTCCAGACAGGGGGCGGAGGGGTCTGAAGCTTTCTTT
size: .
V: TRBV7-6
J: TRBJ1-1
D: TRBD1

CDR3: CASSQDGGDGDRPNYGYTF
DNA: TGCGCCAGCAGCCAAGATGGGGGGGATGGGGACCGACCTAACTATGGCTACACCTTC
size: .
V: TRBV4-3
J: TRBJ1-2
D: .

CDR3: CASSLGPQGPAPSNTEAFF
DNA: TGTGCCAGCAGCTTAGGGCCCCAGGGGCCAGCGCCTTCGAACACTGAAGCTTTCTTT
size: .
V: TRBV7-8
J: TRBJ1-1
D: .

CDR3: CASSIDSVNQPQHF
DNA: TGTGCCAGTAGTATTGACAGCGTCAATCAGCCCCAGCATTTT
size: few
V: TRBV19
J: TRBJ1-5
D: .

CDR3: CASSLPTGYTEAFF
DNA: TGTGCCAGCAGTCTACCTACAGGGTACACTGAAGCTTTCTTT
size: .
V: TRBV6-2/TRBV6-3
J: TRBJ1-1
D: .

CDR3: CASSLVQGVNTEAFF
DNA: TGTGCCAGCAGCTTAGTTCAGGGAGTGAACACTGAAGCTTTCTTT
size: .
V: TRBV11-2
J: TRBJ1-1
D: .

CDR3: CASSWGTANTEAFF
DNA: TGTGCCAGCAGTTGGGGGACGGCGAACACTGAAGCTTTCTTT
size: .
V: TRBV28
J: TRBJ1-1
D: .

CDR3: CASSLSTGTIWGYTF
DNA: TGTGCCAGCAGTTTATCAACCGGGACTATATGGGGCTACACCTTC
size: .
V: TRBV27
J: TRBJ1-2
D: .

CDR3: CAISESGVQPQHF
DNA: TGTGCCATCAGTGAGTCGGGCGTGCAGCCCCAGCATTTT
size: .
V: TRBV10-3
J: TRBJ1-5
D: .

CDR3: CASSLRLSLSQPQHF
DNA: TGTGCCAGCAGCTTGCGACTTTCCTTATCTCAGCCCCAGCATTTT
size: .
V: TRBV5-6
J: TRBJ1-5
D: .

CDR3: CAWSYGRGGEAFF
DNA: TGTGCCTGGAGTTACGGGCGAGGGGGTGAAGCTTTCTTT
size: .
V: TRBV30
J: TRBJ1-1
D: .

CDR3: CASSRDPYNEQFF
DNA: TGTGCCAGTAGTAGGGACCCCTACAATGAGCAGTTCTTC
size: .
V: TRBV19
J: TRBJ2-1
D: .

CDR3: CASSLAGSDDEQFF
DNA: TGTGCCAGCAGCTTAGCGGGGTCGGACGATGAGCAGTTCTTC
size: .
V: TRBV7-9
J: TRBJ2-1
D: .

CDR3: CASGFNDGEGAFF
DNA: TGTGCTAGTGGTTTTAATGACGGGGAGGGAGCTTTCTTT
size: .
V: TRBV12-5
J: TRBJ1-1
D: .

CDR3: CATSRTDSNQPQHF
DNA: TGTGCCACCTCTAGGACAGATAGCAATCAGCCCCAGCATTTT
size: .
V: TRBV24-1
J: TRBJ1-5
D: .

CDR3: CASSPGTVNQPQHF
DNA: TGTGCCAGCAGCCCTGGGACCGTCAATCAGCCCCAGCATTTT
size: .
V: TRBV16
J: TRBJ1-5
D: .

CDR3: CASSVLAGSTDTQYF
DNA: TGTGCCAGCAGCGTTCTAGCGGGAAGCACAGATACGCAGTATTTT
size: few
V: TRBV7-2
J: TRBJ2-3
D: TRBD2

CDR3: CASSRTQYLHEQYF
DNA: TGTGCCAGCAGCCGGACCCAATACCTCCACGAGCAGTACTTC
size: .
V: TRBV13
J: TRBJ2-7
D: .

CDR3: CATYPTLRAIYEQYF
DNA: TGTGCCACCTACCCGACACTACGGGCAATATACGAGCAGTACTTC
size: few
V: TRBV6-1
J: TRBJ2-7
D: .

CDR3: CASTWGGSEAFF
DNA: TGTGCCAGCACCTGGGGAGGGTCTGAAGCTTTCTTT
size: .
V: TRBV5-6
J: TRBJ1-1
D: .